These T cell receptor beta chains were read from a single sample in a study of blood T cell repertoires in COVID-19. Sequencing was performed with immunoSEQ multiplex PCR; in TCRdb, only in-frame clones are kept and a portion is missing. The repertoire holds 85,000 to 90,000 clones, approximately 78% seen once, with 1% to 1.5% in the top ten. Material for sequencing was peripheral blood. These receptors were taken from a woman older than 75 with acute or convalescent COVID-19. CDR3s include the opening cysteine and the closing phenylalanine or tryptophan. D genes are given only for firm matches. Expanded clones get a size class; other rows say once, few or many, or leave the size out.

cdr3_nt | cdr3_aa | d_call | j_call | v_call | clone_size
TGTGCCAGCAGTCAAGTGACATTCTCTCATCCGAACATTCAGTACTTC | CASSQVTFSHPNIQYF | - | TRBJ2-4 | TRBV6-1 | few
TGTGCCACCAGTGAGAGTGGACAGGCCAGGGATACGCAGTATTTT | CATSESGQARDTQYF | TRBD1 | TRBJ2-3 | TRBV24-1 | -
TGTGCCAGCAGCTTCTTCCCGACAGGGAATAATGAAAAACTGTTTTTT | CASSFFPTGNNEKLFF | TRBD1 | TRBJ1-4 | TRBV5-5 | -
TGTGCCAGCAGCCTGAGCTCCTATAATTCACCCCTCCACTTT | CASSLSSYNSPLHF | - | TRBJ1-6 | TRBV3-1/TRBV3-2 | few
TGTGCCAGTCGGTCGACCCGGACAGCCCAGGAGACCCAGTACTTC | CASRSTRTAQETQYF | - | TRBJ2-5 | TRBV19 | -
TGTGCCAGCACCCCTGAGGGGGAAGAGACCCAGTACTTC | CASTPEGEETQYF | - | TRBJ2-5 | TRBV25-1 | -
TGTGCCAGCAGCTCTCGACTTAGCCCAACAGGGGGCGCCGATGGCTACACCTTC | CASSSRLSPTGGADGYTF | TRBD1 | TRBJ1-2 | TRBV7-9 | -
TGTGCCAGCAGTGACTCTGGGAGGAACACTGAAGCTTTCTTT | CASSDSGRNTEAFF | - | TRBJ1-1 | TRBV6-4 | -
TGTGCCAGCAGCCCAACAGGGATCACTGAAGCTTTCTTT | CASSPTGITEAFF | - | TRBJ1-1 | TRBV12-3/TRBV12-4 | -
TGTGCCAGCAGTTTGTCCGGGACAGCGAATCAGCCCCAGCATTTT | CASSLSGTANQPQHF | TRBD1 | TRBJ1-5 | TRBV28 | -
TGTGCCAGCTCACTAGAAGGGGGGAACACTGAAGCTTTCTTT | CASSLEGGNTEAFF | - | TRBJ1-1 | TRBV18 | -
TGTGCCAGCAGCCAAGATGCAGTTCAGAGGGAGCAGTACTTC | CASSQDAVQREQYF | - | TRBJ2-7 | TRBV3-1/TRBV3-2 | -
TGTGCCAGCAAGGGGACAGTGAACACCGGGGAGCTGTTTTTT | CASKGTVNTGELFF | TRBD1 | TRBJ2-2 | TRBV2 | few
TGTGCCAGCAGCACCAGCGGGGGCAACACTGAAGCTTTCTTT | CASSTSGGNTEAFF | - | TRBJ1-1 | TRBV7-9 | few
TGCGCCAGCAGCCGGGACTCGGCTGGCTATGGCTACACCTTC | CASSRDSAGYGYTF | - | TRBJ1-2 | TRBV5-1 | -
TGTGCCAGCAGTGATACAGGGATTACCTACAATGAGCAGTTCTTC | CASSDTGITYNEQFF | - | TRBJ2-1 | TRBV6-1 | -
TGTGCTAGTGCCCCAGGGGAAGACACTGAAGCTTTCTTT | CASAPGEDTEAFF | - | TRBJ1-1 | TRBV12-5 | -
TGCACCAGCAGCCAAGATCCTCACGACAGAGCCCTAGAAAAACTGTTTTTT | CTSSQDPHDRALEKLFF | - | TRBJ1-4 | TRBV1 | few
TGTGCCAGCAGCTTACAGGGACTCCCTGGAAACACCATATATTTT | CASSLQGLPGNTIYF | - | TRBJ1-3 | TRBV7-9 | -
TGTGCCAGCAGTTTTGGACAGGTCTATGGCTACACCTTC | CASSFGQVYGYTF | TRBD1 | TRBJ1-2 | TRBV28 | once
TGTGCCAGTGAGGATATAGGGACTAGCGGGGGGGTCTACACAGATACGCAGTATTTT | CASEDIGTSGGVYTDTQYF | TRBD2 | TRBJ2-3 | TRBV19 | -
TGTGCCAGCAGCGCCCAGACTATTCCAGATACGCAGTATTTT | CASSAQTIPDTQYF | - | TRBJ2-3 | TRBV9 | -
TGTGCCAGCAGTTCCGGGACTAGCGGGCAAGAGACCCAGTACTTC | CASSSGTSGQETQYF | TRBD2 | TRBJ2-5 | TRBV6-5 | -
TGTGCCAGCAGTCAGGGGTCTGGGTATGGCTACACCTTC | CASSQGSGYGYTF | - | TRBJ1-2 | TRBV14 | once
TGTGCCAGCAGCTCCACTAGCGGGAGCGACAATGAGCAGTTCTTC | CASSSTSGSDNEQFF | TRBD2 | TRBJ2-1 | TRBV11-2 | -
TGTGCCAGCTCACCACAGAGCGGGGGTGGCAATGAGCAGTTCTTC | CASSPQSGGGNEQFF | TRBD2 | TRBJ2-1 | TRBV18 | -
TGTGCCAGCAGCGTTAGCCAGAAAGAGACCCAGTACTTC | CASSVSQKETQYF | - | TRBJ2-5 | TRBV9 | -
TGCGCCAGCAGCCCCAACGCGGGGGGGAATTCACCCCTCCACTTT | CASSPNAGGNSPLHF | - | TRBJ1-6 | TRBV5-1 | -
TGTGCCAGCAGTTACGGGAGGGCCGCTACCGGGGAGCTGTTTTTT | CASSYGRAATGELFF | TRBD2 | TRBJ2-2 | TRBV6-6 | -
TGTGCCAGCTCCCCACAGGGGGCCTACGAGCAGTACTTC | CASSPQGAYEQYF | TRBD1 | TRBJ2-7 | TRBV18 | -
TGCGCCAGCAGCTTGGAGGCGGGAGGAAACACCGGGGAGCTGTTTTTT | CASSLEAGGNTGELFF | TRBD2 | TRBJ2-2 | TRBV5-1 | -